This paragraph reports one TCR beta chain. This receptor's antigen is unknown. The read finishes 3 residues shy of the CDR3 end, and the germline J gene is used to complete it. The sample originates from a study of T cells in women clearing cervical HPV infection listed by TCRdb under 2018. With regard to the full study: The cases were about 23 women with histologically confirmed HPV16-related CIN3 or worse, and 2 of those women had invasive cancers. Controls were over 20 women whose single incident HPV16 infection cleared within 12 months without precancer or cancer developing. Case blood was taken at the visit when the lesion was first identified, whereas control blood was taken when infection was no longer detected. For cases, a median interval of 149 days, with an interquartile range of 90 to 200 days, was observed between lesion detection and blood sampling. Since only a few of the women had HLA typing available, the possibility that HLA type was acting as a confounder could not be ruled out. This exploratory proof-of-principle case-control study, nested within the Guanacaste HPV Natural History Study in Costa Rica, compared TCR repertoires among women with different cervical HPV16 outcomes. Cases and controls were matched on age within five years and on year of sample collection. Median age was roughly 32 years in cases versus approximately 37 in controls, and baseline characteristics did not differ significantly. In the parent cohort, around 9,500 women aged 18 or older were enrolled in Guanacaste, Costa Rica, during about 1993 to 1994 and were followed for roughly seven years. Quality controls consisted of five blinded duplicates per group, for a total of approximately 60 samples made up of about 50 participants and ten or so replicates. On the study overall, not on this receptor specifically: Because the number of T cells in each sample was unknown, differences in richness could reflect differing T-cell content rather than repertoire biology. TCR repertoire richness was significantly higher in CIN3+ cases than in controls across sequencing depths, while evenness did not differ. Cases were distinguished from controls with an estimated AUC of about 0.8 by random forest classifiers combining richness and V gene abundances. TRBV6-7 relative abundance was lower in cases than in controls (roughly 0.12% versus 0.17%; Bonferroni P = 0.0008). The cross-sectional design could not show whether the associations came before the infection or were a result of it, and neither effector/memory subsets nor HPV-specific T cells were isolated.

The germline V and J ends show losses of 5 bases and 0 bases respectively, and no gene match explains 4 bases of the junction. The CDR3 measures 16 amino acids from cysteine to phenylalanine. The CDR3 was read in part: 39 bases, with the frame set at base 1. Reading the germline V gene (reference sequence) gives CDR1 LNHDA and CDR2 SQIVND. Every participant had a single incident cervical HPV16 infection, and prevalent HPV16 infections were excluded. Cervical HPV DNA was detected by MY09/MY11 PCR and genotyped by dot-blot hybridization. Around 15 mL of heparinized blood were centrifuged, and the buffy coat was split into aliquots, frozen at -30 degrees C, and then kept at -80 degrees C. QIAGEN kits were used to extract genomic DNA from buffy coat specimens. Using the immunoSEQ assay, multiplex PCR amplified TCR beta CDR3 regions from an average of about 1.1 ug of genomic DNA per sample. To correct primer bias, the assay used a complete synthetic TCR repertoire to set an amplification baseline. The amplicons were sequenced using the Illumina platform. The study's own analysis went as follows. Error correction of the sequences involved clustering with frequency ratios plus a modified nearest-neighbor algorithm, after which the sequences were analyzed in the immunoSEQ Analyzer using IMGT gene definitions. TCR richness and evenness were averaged over 20 rarefaction repeats at each rarefaction depth, excluding samples with fewer sequences than the depth. Wilcoxon rank sum tests with FDR correction were used to compare V, D and J gene relative abundances between the groups. An intraclass correlation of about 96% for TCR richness and an average of about 77% across some 70 gene segments were obtained from the blinded duplicates. Entries here come from immuneACCESS through TCRdb and include only in-frame sequences with V and J called. Some clones fail to appear in such tables; in the studies checked, an unresolved V gene covers under half of the shortfall, and the cause of the remainder is unknown. The DNA was the basis for D and trimming; V, J and clone size are from that table. The table for this sample shows tens of thousands of clones. Approximately 5% of the sample belongs to the ten largest clones.

This sequence was found in a woman between 18 and 70 years old with a cervical HPV16 infection that either progressed to CIN3+ or cleared (not recorded which). The chain was built from TRBV19 and TRBJ2-6; 7 bases in the junction line up with TRBD2. The sequencing sample was made of blood buffy coat. CDR3 DNA (partial): TGTGCCAGTAGTCGGGGGGACCCCTCTGGGGCCAACGTC. Its translation is CASSRGDPSGANV. The full CDR3 protein reads CASSRGDPSGANVLTF.